Here is one TCR beta chain with its context. Profiling relied on immunoSEQ multiplex PCR, and the TCRdb table lists in-frame clones only, not all of them. The sample has 250,000 to 300,000 clones; approximately 82% are singletons. Germline CDR1 is SGHVS and CDR2 is FQNEAQ. The CDR3 has 14 residues. The V gene lost 1 base and the J gene lost 3 bases, with 9 bases spanning the gap. This sample is part of a study of blood T cell repertoires in COVID-19. Sample: peripheral blood. The chain combines TRBV7-8 with TRBJ2-5; tentatively, D is TRBD2 (5 bases). The TCR comes from a man in his 60s who had recovered from COVID-19. The CDR3 DNA reads TGTGCCAGCAGCTTAGGTAGGACTGAAGAGACCCAGTACTTC. It translates to CASSLGRTEETQYF.